This T cell receptor beta chain appears in the sequencing data of a study of blood T cell repertoires in COVID-19. At the level of the study: Material from acute and convalescent COVID-19 was sourced from the United States, Italy and Spain.

Individuals drawn from approximately 26 US areas were about 18 to 95 years old. Clinical history as reported by participants underpinned cohort assignment. Libraries were prepared by immunoSEQ multiplex PCR; TCRdb keeps only in-frame clonotypes and omits some of them. Of just over 300,000 clones in the sample, 90% are singletons; the top ten hold 3.5% to 5%. In regard to this clone: The junction and the germline gene differ at one end; a read error may be behind it.

Germline values: CDR1 SSHAT, CDR2 FNYEAQ (reference sequence). CDR3 length: 13 amino acids. The rearrangement links TRBV7-7 to TRBJ1-3, with D possibly TRBD1 on 5 matching bases. Sequencing was carried out using PBMCs or T cells enriched from blood (not recorded which). The receptor comes from a woman aged 18-29 years with acute COVID-19. Here the CDR3 reads CASSPGNGNTIYF. The CDR3 DNA reads as TGTGCTAGCAGCCCAGGGAACGGAAACACCATATATTTT.